A selection of T cell receptor beta chains follows, all from one sample in a study of shared clonotypes between healthy human individuals. The method was immunoSEQ multiplex PCR; TCRdb's version includes in-frame clones alone and lacks a portion of them. The sample carries approximately 2.5 million clones, roughly 93% recorded once. Sequencing input: naive CD4+ T cells from PBMCs. The receptors were gathered from a man aged 18 to 29 in good health. Some clones in this sample may be carry-over from other donors' samples. Each CDR3 is given with its conserved first and last residue. The D gene is left open where the match is weak. The listing skips clone size in some rows; elsewhere it reads once, few, many or a size class.

D,V,size,J,length,DNA,CDR3
TRBD2,TRBV7-3,NA,TRBJ2-5,16,TGTGCCAGCAGCTTAAATTCCGCGGGAGGCGGGGAGACCCAGTACTTC,CASSLNSAGGGETQYF
TRBD1,TRBV6-5,NA,TRBJ1-4,13,TGTGCCAGCAGGGGGACAGGGGATGAAAAACTGTTTTTT,CASRGTGDEKLFF
NA,TRBV30,NA,TRBJ2-2,17,TGTGCCTGGAGTGCCACCAGGACAGACGCGAACACCGGGGAGCTGTTTTTT,CAWSATRTDANTGELFF
NA,TRBV19,NA,TRBJ1-2,13,TGTGCCACCAAGAAGGGGGGCGACTATGGCTACACCTTC,CATKKGGDYGYTF
NA,TRBV12-2,NA,TRBJ2-2,11,TGTGCAAGTCGCCCCACCGGGGAGCTGTTTTTT,CASRPTGELFF
TRBD2,TRBV28,NA,TRBJ2-1,14,TGTGCCAGTACGACTAGCGGGAGCATATATGAGCAGTTCTTC,CASTTSGSIYEQFF
TRBD1,TRBV11-3,once,TRBJ2-2,17,TGTGCCAGCAGCTTAGAAGCCAGGGGGCGCCCCACCGGGGAGCTGTTTTTT,CASSLEARGRPTGELFF
TRBD1,TRBV29-1,NA,TRBJ2-1,16,TGCAGCGTTAGGACAGGGTGGCCTTGGGGGGACAATGAGCAGTTCTTC,CSVRTGWPWGDNEQFF
TRBD2,TRBV5-1,NA,TRBJ2-7,14,TGCGCCAGTTCGACCGGGACTAGCGGATACGAGCAGTACTTC,CASSTGTSGYEQYF
TRBD2,TRBV11-2,once,TRBJ2-7,14,TGTGCCAGCAGCGGACTAGCGGGGTACTACGAGCAGTACTTC,CASSGLAGYYEQYF
TRBD1,TRBV30,NA,TRBJ2-7,14,TGTGCCTGGAGTGTAGGACAGGGGGGCTACGAGCAGTACTTC,CAWSVGQGGYEQYF
NA,TRBV2,NA,TRBJ2-5,13,TGTGCCAGCAGTGTAGGACAGTCGGGGACCCAGTACTTC,CASSVGQSGTQYF
NA,TRBV7-6,NA,TRBJ2-5,15,TGTGCCAGCAGCTTAGGGGGAACAGGGCAAGAGACCCAGTACTTC,CASSLGGTGQETQYF
NA,TRBV5-4,NA,TRBJ1-1,15,TGTGCCAGCAGCTTGGCCGCAGTTAAGAACACTGAAGCTTTCTTT,CASSLAAVKNTEAFF
NA,TRBV18,NA,TRBJ1-1,15,TGTGCCAGCTCACTCCCTAGGGCTTTGAACACTGAAGCTTTCTTT,CASSLPRALNTEAFF
TRBD1,TRBV19,once,TRBJ1-1,14,TGTGCCAGTAGGCCGGGACAGGGGGGAACTGAAGCTTTCTTT,CASRPGQGGTEAFF
TRBD1,TRBV5-1,NA,TRBJ2-3,18,TGCGCCAGCAGCTCAACAGGGGGCGCAAACTTACGTGGAGATACGCAGTATTTT,CASSSTGGANLRGDTQYF
TRBD2,TRBV5-4,NA,TRBJ2-7,15,TGTGCCAGCAGCTCCCGACTAGCGGGGCCCTACGAGCAGTACTTC,CASSSRLAGPYEQYF
NA,TRBV28,NA,TRBJ1-1,16,TGTGCCAGCAGTTTTTCAATGGGCAGTGCGAACACTGAAGCTTTCTTT,CASSFSMGSANTEAFF
NA,TRBV28,NA,TRBJ1-2,14,TGTGCCAGCAGTTTACCCGGGCAGCGGCATGGCTACACCTTC,CASSLPGQRHGYTF
TRBD2,TRBV5-1,NA,TRBJ2-3,15,TGCGCCAGCAGCTTGGGCGCTAGCGGGAGTGGGACGCAGTATTTT,CASSLGASGSGTQYF
NA,TRBV5-1,NA,TRBJ2-5,14,TGCGCCAGCAGGGCTGGGACGGCTGAGAGGACCCAGTACTTC,CASRAGTAERTQYF
TRBD1,TRBV4-2,NA,TRBJ1-4,15,TGTGCCAGCAGCCAGTACCAGGGGGCTGGAGAAAAACTGTTTTTT,CASSQYQGAGEKLFF
NA,TRBV28,NA,TRBJ1-5,14,TGTGCCAGCAAAGGGGGGGCTTCCGAGGGGCCCCAGCATTTT,CASKGGASEGPQHF
TRBD2,TRBV13,NA,TRBJ2-7,16,TGTGCCAGCAGCTCCCCTAGGACTAGCGGGAGCCACGAGCAGTACTTC,CASSSPRTSGSHEQYF
TRBD1,TRBV6-6,NA,TRBJ2-1,14,TGTGCCAGCAGTTACTCCACAGGGGGCAATGAGCAGTTCTTC,CASSYSTGGNEQFF
NA,TRBV28,NA,TRBJ1-4,16,TGTGCCAGCAGTTTTAGGTGGAGCAGGGGTGGTGAAAAACTGTTTTTT,CASSFRWSRGGEKLFF
NA,TRBV6-6,NA,TRBJ1-2,14,TGTGCCAGCAGCCATCCCCGCGGGGGGATCGGCTACACCTTC,CASSHPRGGIGYTF
NA,TRBV30,NA,TRBJ1-3,14,TGTGCCTGGAGAAGCGACAGCTCTGGAAACACCATATATTTT,CAWRSDSSGNTIYF
NA,TRBV19,NA,TRBJ2-3,14,TGTGCCAGTAGTATCGGGCAGGGCACAGATACGCAGTATTTT,CASSIGQGTDTQYF
NA,TRBV28,NA,TRBJ1-5,15,TGTGCCAGCAGTCTCGTGAATTATCGCAATCAGCCCCAGCATTTT,CASSLVNYRNQPQHF
NA,TRBV6-6,NA,TRBJ1-2,13,TGTGCCAGCAGACCAACAGGTTGGGGCGGCTACACCTTC,CASRPTGWGGYTF
NA,TRBV6-1,NA,TRBJ2-7,14,TGTGCCAGCAGTGAAATACCGTCTACCTACGAGCAGTACTTC,CASSEIPSTYEQYF
TRBD2,TRBV28,NA,TRBJ2-7,19,TGTGCCAGCAGCCCTGGATGGATGGGGGACGGGGGGGTTACCTACGAGCAGTACTTC,CASSPGWMGDGGVTYEQYF
TRBD2,TRBV27,NA,TRBJ2-1,16,TGTGCCAGCAGTTCGCGGACTAGCGGCTCCTACAATGAGCAGTTCTTC,CASSSRTSGSYNEQFF
TRBD1,TRBV7-9,NA,TRBJ1-1,15,TGTGCCAGCAGCCCGGACAGGGGGGCGAACACTGAAGCTTTCTTT,CASSPDRGANTEAFF
NA,TRBV5-3,once,TRBJ2-3,14,TGTGCCAGCAGCTTAGGACCTGACCAAGATACGCAGTATTTT,CASSLGPDQDTQYF
NA,TRBV6-1,NA,TRBJ1-6,17,TGTGCCAGCAGTGAAGCGCTAGGGGTGGCCAATAATTCACCCCTCCACTTT,CASSEALGVANNSPLHF
NA,TRBV20-1,NA,TRBJ2-1,11,TGCAGTGCTACACGGGTGTATGAGCAGTTCTTC,CSATRVYEQFF
NA,TRBV20-1,NA,TRBJ2-3,11,TGCAGTGCTAAGTGGCTAGATACGCAGTATTTT,CSAKWLDTQYF
NA,TRBV10-1,once,TRBJ1-2,13,TGCGCCAGCAGCGCGACAGGATCTTATGGCTACACCTTC,CASSATGSYGYTF
NA,TRBV5-1,NA,TRBJ2-1,16,TGCGCCAGCAGCTTGGACGGCCAGGGACGTAACAATGAGCAGTTCTTC,CASSLDGQGRNNEQFF
NA,TRBV6-6,NA,TRBJ2-1,15,TGTGCCAGCATCCCAGACAGAGGCTCCTACAATGAGCAGTTCTTC,CASIPDRGSYNEQFF
TRBD1,TRBV28,NA,TRBJ2-3,15,TGTGCCAGCAGTTTGTGGGACAGGAGCACAGATACGCAGTATTTT,CASSLWDRSTDTQYF
NA,TRBV5-1,NA,TRBJ2-2,15,TGCGCCAGCAGCTTTCGGGGAGAGAACACCGGGGAGCTGTTTTTT,CASSFRGENTGELFF
NA,TRBV6-6,NA,TRBJ1-3,15,TGTGCCAGCAGTAAACAGGGCCCCTCTGGAAACACCATATATTTT,CASSKQGPSGNTIYF
NA,TRBV7-8,NA,TRBJ2-1,13,TGTGCCAGCAGCTTAGGACGGCACAATGAGCAGTTCTTC,CASSLGRHNEQFF
TRBD1,TRBV6-7,NA,TRBJ2-1,16,TGTGCCAGCAGTTACAGACAGGGGGCTTCTTACAATGAGCAGTTCTTC,CASSYRQGASYNEQFF
NA,TRBV4-2,NA,TRBJ2-7,15,TGTGCCAGCAGCCAAGTGGACGGAAGCTCCTACGAGCAGTACTTC,CASSQVDGSSYEQYF
TRBD1,TRBV7-3,NA,TRBJ2-1,15,TGTGCCAGCAGCCCAACAGGGGTGGCCTACAATGAGCAGTTCTTC,CASSPTGVAYNEQFF
TRBD2,TRBV11-3,NA,TRBJ2-7,19,TGTGCCAGCAGCTCCAGATTTTTTCTAGCGGGCTCAACCTCCTACGAGCAGTACTTC,CASSSRFFLAGSTSYEQYF
TRBD1,TRBV10-3,NA,TRBJ1-2,13,TGTGCCATCACGGGGGACAGCAACAATGGCTACACCTTC,CAITGDSNNGYTF
TRBD1,TRBV7-3,NA,TRBJ2-5,15,TGTGCCAGCAGCTTAGGGACAGGGTGGCGAGAGACCCAGTACTTC,CASSLGTGWRETQYF
TRBD1,TRBV30,NA,TRBJ1-1,12,TGTGCCTGGAGCGACAGGGACACTGAAGCTTTCTTT,CAWSDRDTEAFF
NA,TRBV5-1,NA,TRBJ2-1,15,TGCGCCAGCAGGGCTTTAGCGGCAGACTACAATGAGCAGTTCTTC,CASRALAADYNEQFF